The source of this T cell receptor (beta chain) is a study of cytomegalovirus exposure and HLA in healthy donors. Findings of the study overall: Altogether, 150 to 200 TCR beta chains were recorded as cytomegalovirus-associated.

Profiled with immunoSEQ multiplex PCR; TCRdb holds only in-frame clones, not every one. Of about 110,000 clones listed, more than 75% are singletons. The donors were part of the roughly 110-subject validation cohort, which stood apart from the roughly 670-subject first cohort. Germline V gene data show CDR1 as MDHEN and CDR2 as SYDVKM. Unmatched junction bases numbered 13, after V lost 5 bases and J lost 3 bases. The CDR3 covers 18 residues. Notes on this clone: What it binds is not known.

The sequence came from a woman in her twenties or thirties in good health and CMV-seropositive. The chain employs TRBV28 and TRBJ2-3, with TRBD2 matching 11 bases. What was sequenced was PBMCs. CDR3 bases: TGTGCCAGCAGTCCCCGAAACCCCACTAGCGGGAGAACAGATACGCAGTATTTT. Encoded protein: CASSPRNPTSGRTDTQYF.